This entry describes one T cell receptor (beta chain). Its antigen remains undetermined. No much larger clone is present one base from it, and per-base qualities are unavailable. The label giving this sample's treatment or condition can be read as: live attenuated yellow fever vaccine strain. PBMCs were isolated from peripheral blood using a standard Ficoll-Paque protocol. Dynabeads CD4 and CD8 positive selection kits were used to isolate the CD4 and CD8 T-cell fractions. RNA was extracted with TriZol from bulk PBMCs, CD4 and CD8 fractions, and dextramer-positive and dextramer-negative fractions. From cysteine to phenylalanine, the CDR3 is 15 amino acids long. Only the CDR3 part of the read is kept: 45 bases, read in frame from the first base. The CDR1 and CDR2 encoded by the germline V gene are MGHRA and YSYEKL. V lost 4 bases and J lost 2 bases; the stretch between them is 13 bases long. TCR cDNA was synthesized by 5'RACE template switching, which introduced a universal primer site and unique molecular identifiers. Priming for cDNA synthesis came from both the TCR alpha and TCR beta constant segments. Library amplification involved two PCR steps, and the second step added sample barcodes and sequencing adapters. Libraries were sequenced on Illumina HiSeq 2500 (2x100 bp) or NovaSeq (2x150 bp). Regarding the original processing steps: MIGEC handled demultiplexing of reads and collapsing into UMI consensus sequences, while MiXCR performed V(D)J alignment. Clonotypes responding to the vaccine were identified with edgeR on replicate PBMC samples, with the criteria of FDR below 0.01 and a log2 fold change above 5 up to day 15. Bulk clonotypes were assigned CD4 or CD8 identity according to which sequenced CD4 or CD8 repertoire held them at higher abundance. TCRdb applied fastp at Q25 and MiXCR to the public reads, then kept only in-frame beta chains. Duplicate CDR3 protein sequences are folded into a single record with the most common DNA and genes. The V and J calls were not made by the authors but by TCRdb's processing. Within this sample are more than 65,000 distinct CDR3 sequences, with around 7.7% of them counted one time only. The ten largest clones take up 25% to 35% of the sample.

The sample is drawn from a study of T cells after yellow fever vaccination (dated by TCRdb to between 2018 and 2021). Regarding the study in general: The SMART-Seq v4 Ultra Low Input RNA kit was used to prepare libraries from fractions with low cell numbers. To follow T-cell clones before and after both primary and booster YFV17D yellow fever vaccination, bulk TCR alpha and beta repertoires underwent longitudinal sequencing. The cohort comprised two healthy male donors, one aged 18 to 29 and one aged 30 to 39 years. Bulk PBMC replicates and cell subsets were isolated from blood drawn at multiple timepoints before and after both primary and secondary immunization.

Overall results and qualifications from the work: Computational filtering was required because FACS-sorted repertoires could contain abundant contaminating clonotypes from the bulk population. After the booster, most clones that had expanded after primary vaccination were detected again (around 96% of CD4 and around 88% of CD8), suggesting broad maintenance of memory. The secondary T-cell response was weaker than the primary response but faster, peaking on day 5 instead of day 15. A small fraction of clonotypes appeared in both the CD4 and CD8 compartments, likely as a result of convergent recombination. Because the study included only a couple of donors, the extent to which the findings can be generalized is limited.

The sequence was collected from a man aged 18-30 years who received the YFV17D yellow fever vaccine. This chain joins TRBV4-1 to TRBJ2-3, with the D gene possibly TRBD1 or TRBD2, each one fitting 6 bases. The sample consisted of CD8+ T cells sorted from PBMCs, taken more than 8 days after the first yellow fever vaccination. The sequenced DNA: TGCGCCAGCAGCCGGGGGGCGAGCAACACAGATACGCAGTATTTT. This sequence encodes CASSRGASNTDTQYF.